This T cell receptor (beta chain) comes out of a study of blood T cell repertoires in COVID-19 (dated by TCRdb to 2020 to 2021). For the wider study: Samples covering the acute and convalescent phases of COVID-19 were provided by collaborators in the United States, Italy and Spain. The material from the prospective study consisted of cDNA or gDNA derived from T cells, B-cell-depleted T cells, or PBMCs. Subjects who had been exposed to COVID-19, were actively infected with it, or had recovered from it provided the deeply sampled blood TCRbeta repertoires that made up the dataset. The repertoires were made available in a free public database intended to serve as a resource for research on the immune response to SARS-CoV-2. Samples came from the ongoing ImmuneRACE study (first 160 participants) plus 1,254 subjects from 6 global collaborators. A de-identified subject ID, COVID-19 status, age in years and sex were almost always included in the sample metadata. Where available, HLA class I and class II types were taken from metadata supplied by the sample provider and were not determined by assay-based typing.

Participants in the prospective study were enrolled through a virtual design, were aged about 18 to 100 years, and lived in 20 to 30 United States geographic areas. To assign participants to cohorts, the prospective study relied on clinical history that participants themselves reported in a screening survey and a study questionnaire. ImmuneRACE Cohort 3 recovered participants were defined by two consecutive negative NP/OP PCR tests, healthcare professional clearance, or symptom resolution. Mobile phlebotomists in the prospective study collected whole blood, serum and a nasopharyngeal or oropharyngeal swab from every participant. Additional blood draws and questionnaires over an approximately two-month period could optionally be provided by prospective study participants. Blood samples from the prospective study were shipped frozen or at room temperature prior to DNA extraction. Note on this clone: Its antigen is currently not known. Base qualities are missing; no much larger clone stands one base away.

Findings and caveats that apply to the study as a whole: Clinical and demographic metadata were provided uncurated, with the amount varying by source and participant.

Via the germline V gene, CDR1 is SGDLS and CDR2 YYNGEE. Counted from cysteine to phenylalanine, this CDR3 has 15 amino acids. Only the CDR3 DNA is retained, 45 bases long and in frame from the first base. Compared with germline, V lacks 0 bases and J lacks 9 bases; bases without a gene match: 11. TCRbeta CDR3 regions were amplified from genomic DNA by means of the immunoSEQ Assay, a bias-controlled multiplex PCR. From the authors' description of their analysis: The number of nucleated cells in each sample was estimated by amplification of reference gene primers within the assay. To quantify the absolute abundance of each unique TCRbeta CDR3 rearrangement, sequence reads were collapsed and filtered. For each sample, productive Simpson clonality was calculated as the square root of Simpson's diversity index across productive rearrangements. In TCRdb, the immuneACCESS table is reduced to in-frame sequences with V and J assigned. These tables do not hold every clone; where another copy was compared, an unresolved V gene accounts for under half, and the others remain unexplained. V and J calls and clone size are those listed in that table; D and trimming were worked out from the DNA. This sample gives about 200,000 clones in total; 82% of them show up just once. The ten largest clonotypes hold approximately 10% of the sample.

The receptor comes from a man aged 40-49 years who had recovered from COVID-19. The receptor chain draws on TRBV9 and TRBJ2-5; 7 junctional bases match TRBD1. The sample comprised PBMCs or T cells enriched from blood (not recorded which). The DNA is TGTGCCAGCAGCGTAGGAGGGGGCATGGGGTCAGCCCAGTACTTC. It codes for CASSVGGGMGSAQYF.